The 16 T cell receptor beta chains below were found in one sample sequenced in a study of CXCR3-negative and CXCR3-positive naive CD8 T cells. Their target antigens are unknown. The method, 5' RACE with UMI labels, was used to prepare the TRB cDNA libraries. Each CDR3 protein gets one entry in TCRdb, which reprocessed the 5' RACE reads and gives no DNA. Listed are 130,000 or so distinct CDR3 sequences; 0.41% falls within the top ten. Study results and caveats: In CXCR3-positive naive cells, the TRB CDR3s were more hydrophobic than in CXCR3-negative naive cells.

Material: naive CXCR3+ CD8+ T cells from blood. Sample subset: CD45RO-CCR7+CD27+CD95- naive CD8+ T cells expressing CXCR3 (TNR3+). The receptors come from a human donor in good health. Some clones in this sample may be carry-over from other donors' samples.

This rearrangement joins TRBV19 to TRBJ1-2; the D gene TCRdb calls, TRBD1, cannot be checked with no DNA. The CDR3 contains 15 residues. Per germline, CDR1 LNHDA and CDR2 SQIVND (reference sequence). CDR3 residues: CASSSPTGEDGGYTF. Together with reference TRBV19 and TRBJ1-2, the CDR3 gives the full variable domain: DGGITQSPKYLFRKEGQNVTLSCEQNLNHDAMYWYRQDPGQGLRLIYYSQIVNDFQKGDIAEGYSVSREKKESFPLTVTSAQKNPTAFYLCASSSPTGEDGGYTFGSGTRLTVV.

This CDR3 is CASSLLASGSGGDEQFF. V is TRBV7-3 and J is TRBJ2-1; the D gene TCRdb calls, TRBD2, cannot be checked with no DNA. The CDR3 is 17 amino acids. CDR1 is SGHTA, CDR2 FQGTGA, per germline.

The genes are TRBV7-3 and TRBJ2-7; with no DNA, the TCRdb D assignment of TRBD1 cannot be verified. Germline values: CDR1 SGHTA, CDR2 FQGTGA. The CDR3 is made up of 13 amino acids. CDR3 sequence reads: CASSSSPGVEQYF.

CDR3 loop: CTSSAFGQGNEKLFF. This chain uses TRBV1 with TRBJ1-4; lacking DNA, the TRBD1 call made by TCRdb goes unchecked. TRBV1 is reported as a pseudogene. The CDR3 length is 15 residues.

This chain uses TRBV14 with TRBJ2-2; TCRdb returns TRBD2, unconfirmable since there is no DNA. CDR1 is SGHDN, CDR2 FVKESK, per germline. The CDR3 sequence is 17 residues long. The CDR3 loop is CASSQDPQGPFTGELFF.

The chain has TRBV29-1 and TRBJ1-1; the D gene TCRdb calls, TRBD1, cannot be checked with no DNA. Germline assignment: CDR1 SQVTM and CDR2 ANQGSEA. The CDR3 has 13 amino acids. The CDR3: CSVRGQGPSEAFF. Combining the CDR3 with reference TRBV29-1 and TRBJ1-1 gives the whole variable domain SAVISQKPSRDICQRGTSLTIQCQVDSQVTMMFWYRQQPGQSLTLIATANQGSEATYESGFVIDKFPISRPNLTFSTLTVSNMSPEDSSIYLCSVRGQGPSEAFFGQGTRLTVV.

The CDR3 reads CSVEDGMKYEQYF. The chain carries TRBV29-1 and TRBJ2-7. The CDR3 has 13 amino acids. CDR1 and CDR2 from the germline V gene are SQVTM and ANQGSEA.

The V gene is TRBV5-1, the J gene TRBJ1-1. The length of the CDR3 is 14 residues. CDR1 is SGHRS and CDR2 is YFSETQ in the germline V gene. The CDR3: CASSLARLDTEAFF.

The rearrangement joins TRBV7-6 to TRBJ2-1; TCRdb calls TRBD1, which cannot be checked without DNA. The germline V gene has CDR1 SGHVS and CDR2 FNYEAQ. The length of the CDR3 is 15 residues. CDR3 in amino acids: CASSLEGAIYNEQFF.

The V gene is TRBV5-1, the J gene TRBJ2-7; TCRdb proposes TRBD1, but this gene call is untestable without DNA. This CDR3 contains 15 residues. Germline V CDR1 and CDR2: SGHRS, YFSETQ. The CDR3 region is CASSLGSRVAYEQYF.

The chain is built from TRBV29-1 and TRBJ2-7; no DNA is available, so the TRBD1 call from TCRdb remains unchecked. This CDR3 region has 12 residues. In germline, CDR1 is SQVTM, CDR2 ANQGSEA. CDR3 sequence: CSVEEGTNEQYF.

The genes are TRBV14 and TRBJ2-1. This CDR3 comprises 12 residues. Germline V lookup: CDR1 SGHDN, CDR2 FVKESK. The CDR3 sequence: CASSQVYDEQFF.

Here the CDR3 reads CSVVTSGSYEQYF. The genes are TRBV29-1 and TRBJ2-7; TCRdb lists TRBD2, though no DNA is available to test this call. The length of the CDR3 is 13 residues. CDR1 SQVTM and CDR2 ANQGSEA come from the germline V gene.

The J gene is TRBJ2-2, the V gene TRBV7-8. Looked up from germline, CDR1 is SGHVS and CDR2 is FQNEAQ. The length of the CDR3 is 17 residues. The CDR3 sequence is CASSLEEDRENTGELFF.

The chain couples TRBV29-1 to TRBJ1-2. The V gene's germline CDR1 is SQVTM and CDR2 ANQGSEA. This CDR3 contains 13 residues. CDR3 in amino acids: CSVGGGLHYGYTF.

The rearrangement links TRBV2 to TRBJ2-7; TCRdb lists TRBD1, though no DNA is available to test this call. From germline, CDR1 is SNHLY and CDR2 FYNNEI. The CDR3 length is 13 residues. The CDR3: CASSVPPVYEQYF.